This T cell receptor beta chain appears in the sequencing data of a study of blood T cells in healthy people across ages. This clonotype was observed a single time. Its matching antigen is unknown. Findings of the study overall: PBMC samples, being unsorted, prevented any conclusive comparison of naive and antigen-experienced cells.

Per sample, a minimum of 6.5 million PBMCs were isolated. The CDR3 has 14 residues. Germline CDR1 is MNHEY and CDR2 is SMNVEV (reference sequence). V shed 5 bases and J shed 2 bases, with 13 bases lying between them. Through a sample-barcoded 5' primer and a J-beta primer mix, a second PCR was run for roughly 6 to 12 cycles. Researchers report that each sample yielded at least 3 million CDR3-containing paired-end reads. TCRdb re-derived calls from the 5' RACE reads in MiXCR, one entry per CDR3 protein. The table lists 700,000 to 950,000 distinct CDR3 sequences, 58% of them singletons. The clonotype comes from a man younger than 45 in good health. Sequenced: blood. This rearrangement joins TRBV27 to TRBJ2-7; TRBD1 is a possible D gene (5 bases). CDR3 bases: TGTGCCAGCAGTCCCGACAGTGGCCCCTACGAGCAGTACTTC. This sequence encodes CASSPDSGPYEQYF.